The rows below give T cell receptor beta chains drawn from one sample of a study of T-cell reconstitution after alpha-beta-depleted transplantation in children. TCRdb recomputed calls from the PCR reads with MiXCR, one row per CDR3 protein. Altogether some 640,000 distinct CDR3 sequences are present, around 16% being singletons, with the ten largest covering approximately 1%. Sample: PBMCs from the stem cell graft donor, taken from the stem cell graft. Receptors originate from a human donor who donated a stem cell graft to a child with acute myeloid leukemia. CDR3s include the opening cysteine and the closing phenylalanine or tryptophan. A D gene is named only where the DNA matches it firmly. A clone size is listed for some rows: how often the clone was seen (once, few, many), or a class if it is expanded.

v_gene	len	j_gene	d_gene	abundance	CDR3aa	CDR3nt
TRBV20-1	17	TRBJ2-1	TRBD2	many	CSARDTSGGASYNEQFF	TGCAGTGCTAGAGATACTAGCGGGGGGGCCTCCTACAATGAGCAGTTCTTC
TRBV20-1	17	TRBJ1-4	TRBD1	many	CSARRQGYTGMDEKLFF	TGCAGTGCTAGAAGACAGGGGTATACGGGCATGGATGAAAAACTGTTTTTT
TRBV11-1	20	TRBJ2-6	-	-	CASSQGHGTWPSSGANVLTF	TGTGCCAGCAGCCAGGGGCATGGGACATGGCCCTCCTCTGGGGCCAACGTCCTGACTTTC
TRBV7-2	14	TRBJ1-1	-	few	CASSSLGVYTEAFF	TGTGCCAGCAGCTCGCTAGGGGTTTACACTGAAGCTTTCTTT
TRBV20-1	15	TRBJ2-3	TRBD2	many	CSATRTSGGSDTQYF	TGCAGTGCTACGAGGACTAGCGGGGGGTCAGATACGCAGTATTTT
TRBV20-1	15	TRBJ2-5	TRBD2	few	CSARTSGGVKETQYF	TGCAGTGCTAGGACTAGCGGGGGGGTGAAGGAGACCCAGTACTTC
TRBV20-1	14	TRBJ1-2	-	many	CSANRAGREYGYTF	TGCAGTGCTAATCGGGCGGGAAGGGAGTATGGCTACACCTTC
TRBV21-1	16	TRBJ2-5	-	-	CASSISGGLLQETQYF	TGTGCCAGCAGCATTAGCGGGGGACTACTCCAAGAGACCCAGTACTTC
TRBV12-3/TRBV12-4	16	TRBJ2-3	-	-	CASSFTGKGGTDTQNF	TGTGCCAGCAGTTTCACAGGGAAGGGTGGCACAGATACGCAGAATTTT
TRBV20-1	11	TRBJ2-5	-	-	CSATVRETQYF	TGCAGTGCTACTGTCCGAGAGACCCAGTACTTC
TRBV5-1	14	TRBJ2-5	-	many	CASSSGWLEETQYF	TGCGCCAGCAGCTCCGGGTGGCTGGAAGAGACCCAGTACTTC
TRBV27	16	TRBJ1-1	-	few	CASGRGWGDKNTEAFF	TGTGCCAGCGGTCGGGGGTGGGGAGACAAGAACACTGAAGCTTTCTTT
TRBV5-5	14	TRBJ1-1	-	-	CASSLIEGPTEAFF	TGTGCCAGCAGCTTGATTGAGGGGCCCACTGAAGCTTTCTTT
TRBV28	13	TRBJ1-1	-	few	CASSTAMNTEAFF	TGTGCCAGCAGCACAGCGATGAACACTGAAGCTTTCTTT
TRBV5-5	15	TRBJ2-3	TRBD2	-	CASSFLAGVTDTQYF	TGTGCCAGCAGCTTCCTAGCGGGGGTCACAGATACGCAGTATTTT
TRBV12-3/TRBV12-4	16	TRBJ2-1	-	-	CASIPSSGGPGNEQFF	TGTGCCAGCATCCCATCCTCGGGGGGCCCGGGGAATGAGCAGTTCTTC
TRBV20-1	18	TRBJ2-5	TRBD2	many	CSARDPTGTSGRARTQYF	TGCAGTGCTAGAGACCCAACCGGGACTAGCGGACGAGCCCGTACCCAGTACTTC
TRBV20-1	13	TRBJ1-6	TRBD1	many	CSARARGESPLHF	TGCAGTGCTAGGGCCAGGGGGGAATCACCCCTCCACTTT
TRBV6-1	16	TRBJ2-2	TRBD1	-	CASRIGQVKRTGELFF	TGTGCCAGCAGAATTGGACAGGTCAAAAGGACCGGGGAGCTGTTTTTT
TRBV20-1	13	TRBJ1-2	-	many	CSARLTASYGYTF	TGCAGTGCTCGATTGACAGCTTCCTATGGCTACACCTTC
TRBV3-1	18	TRBJ2-5	-	-	CASSFNWVAAAGGETQYF	TGTGCCAGCAGTTTCAATTGGGTAGCTGCGGCAGGCGGAGAGACCCAGTACTTC
TRBV7-7	16	TRBJ2-2	TRBD1	-	CASSSSGQANTGELFF	TGTGCCAGCAGCTCCTCAGGACAGGCGAACACCGGGGAGCTGTTTTTT
TRBV20-1	14	TRBJ2-5	-	many	CSASISPRQETQYF	TGCAGTGCTTCAATAAGCCCGAGACAAGAGACCCAGTACTTC
TRBV7-2	14	TRBJ1-2	-	many	CASSSGPPLGGYTF	TGTGCCAGCAGCTCCGGGCCTCCATTGGGGGGCTACACCTTC
TRBV6-1	12	TRBJ1-5	-	-	CASSDGPGPQHF	TGTGCCAGCAGTGACGGTCCTGGGCCCCAGCATTTT
TRBV29-1	13	TRBJ1-2	-	many	CSGLGADFYGYTF	TGCAGCGGACTGGGGGCGGACTTCTATGGCTACACCTTC
TRBV11-3	14	TRBJ2-7	-	-	CASSDSPPPYEQYF	TGTGCCAGCAGCGACAGCCCACCTCCCTACGAGCAGTACTTC
TRBV9	18	TRBJ2-3	-	-	CASSPSPDAGLISDTQYF	TGTGCCAGCAGCCCGAGCCCCGATGCAGGTTTAATCTCAGATACGCAGTATTTT
TRBV12-3/TRBV12-4	15	TRBJ1-5	-	-	CASSSEGNSNQPQHF	TGTGCCAGCAGTTCTGAGGGGAATAGCAATCAGCCCCAGCATTTT
TRBV10-3	12	TRBJ2-5	TRBD1	few	CAIGTGQETQYF	TGTGCCATAGGGACAGGTCAAGAGACCCAGTACTTC
TRBV12-3/TRBV12-4	15	TRBJ1-5	-	many	CASSLGSIGNQPQHF	TGTGCCAGCAGTTTAGGGTCGATCGGCAATCAGCCCCAGCATTTT
TRBV11-2	19	TRBJ2-5	TRBD2	-	CASSSRGRGGESYQETQYF	TGTGCCAGCAGCTCCCGGGGAAGGGGAGGGGAGTCGTACCAAGAGACCCAGTACTTC
TRBV12-3/TRBV12-4	13	TRBJ1-5	-	many	CASSLEVNQPQHF	TGTGCCAGCAGTCTGGAAGTCAATCAGCCCCAGCATTTT
TRBV29-1	15	TRBJ2-5	TRBD2	many	CSATSSGGIQETQYF	TGCAGCGCCACCTCTAGCGGGGGGATTCAAGAGACCCAGTACTTC
TRBV6-1	13	TRBJ2-7	-	-	CASSTGTRGGQYF	TGTGCCAGCAGTACGGGGACCCGGGGCGGGCAGTACTTC
TRBV7-6	16	TRBJ1-4	-	many	CASSSKLIGVNEKLFF	TGTGCCAGCAGCTCGAAATTGATAGGGGTTAATGAAAAACTGTTTTTT
TRBV20-1	13	TRBJ2-1	-	many	CSARDGLYNEQFF	TGCAGTGCTAGAGATGGACTTTACAATGAGCAGTTCTTC
TRBV5-1	16	TRBJ2-6	-	-	CASSLGSVSGANVLTF	TGCGCCAGCAGTCTAGGTTCAGTCTCTGGGGCCAACGTCCTGACTTTC
TRBV4-2	17	TRBJ2-3	TRBD2	few	CASSTKTSGGEEDTQYF	TGTGCCAGCAGCACCAAGACTAGCGGGGGCGAAGAAGATACGCAGTATTTT
TRBV11-2	18	TRBJ1-2	-	few	CASSLSLAFSRANYGYTF	TGTGCCAGCAGCTTAAGTTTGGCATTCTCAAGGGCTAACTATGGCTACACCTTC
TRBV20-1	14	TRBJ1-5	-	many	CSAGTSYQNQPQHF	TGCAGTGCAGGGACAAGCTACCAGAATCAGCCCCAGCATTTT